A single sample is the source of the 3 T cell receptor beta chains below, sequenced in a study of identical twins. Each CDR3 protein gets one entry after TCRdb re-called the 5' RACE reads with MiXCR. The data hold 400,000 to 550,000 distinct CDR3 sequences, with 20% to 30% observed a single time. This sample was also put to use in a study of T cells expressing NK-cell markers.

The source material was CD4+ T cells sorted from blood. The source is a woman between 18 and 30 years old in good health.

This clonotype was picked up a small number of times. V gene TRBV20-1 combines with J gene TRBJ1-4, with TRBD1 matching 9 bases. Looked up from germline, CDR1 is DFQATT and CDR2 is SNEGSKA (reference sequence). CDR3 size: 14 residues. The V and J ends lost 6 bases and 3 bases, in that order; junction bases with no gene match: 5. The CDR3 region is CSAEDRGSNEKLFF. CDR3 coding DNA: TGCAGTGCCGAAGACAGGGGGTCTAATGAAAAACTGTTTTTT.

The chain joins TRBV5-1 to TRBJ2-5, with 11 bases lining up with TRBD2. Germline values: CDR1 SGHRS, CDR2 YFSETQ. This CDR3 contains 16 residues. V was pared by 3 bases and J by 2 bases, with 6 bases of the junction left unmatched. The CDR3 sequence is CASSSGPSGGQETQYF. CDR3 sequence (DNA): TGCGCCAGCAGCTCGGGGCCTAGCGGGGGGCAAGAGACCCAGTACTTC.

This clonotype was counted once. This chain uses TRBV2 with TRBJ1-2; D is unclear. CDR3 size: 13 residues. Trimming shortened V by 8 bases and J by 3 bases, and 13 bases separated the two germline ends. The germline V gene has CDR1 SNHLY and CDR2 FYNNEI. The CDR3 is CASAPGSYYGYTF. CDR3 bases: TGTGCCAGCGCCCCGGGGTCTTACTATGGCTACACCTTC.